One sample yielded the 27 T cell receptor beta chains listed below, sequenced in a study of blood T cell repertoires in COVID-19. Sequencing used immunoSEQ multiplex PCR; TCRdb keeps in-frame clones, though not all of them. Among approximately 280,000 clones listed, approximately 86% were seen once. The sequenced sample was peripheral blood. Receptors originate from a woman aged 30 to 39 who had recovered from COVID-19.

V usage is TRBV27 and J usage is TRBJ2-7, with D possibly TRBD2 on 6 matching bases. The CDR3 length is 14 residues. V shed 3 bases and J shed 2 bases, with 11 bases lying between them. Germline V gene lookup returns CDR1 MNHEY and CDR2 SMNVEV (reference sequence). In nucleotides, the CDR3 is TGTGCCAGCAGTTTTGCGGGGTTTACCTACGAGCAGTACTTC. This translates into CASSFAGFTYEQYF.

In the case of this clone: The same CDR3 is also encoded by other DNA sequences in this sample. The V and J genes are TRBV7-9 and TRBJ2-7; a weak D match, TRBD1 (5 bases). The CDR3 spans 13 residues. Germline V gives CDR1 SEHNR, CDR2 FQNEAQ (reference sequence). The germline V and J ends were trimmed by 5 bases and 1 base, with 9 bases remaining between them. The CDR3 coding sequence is TGTGCCAGCAGCCCCGACAGTTCCTACGAGCAGTACTTC. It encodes CASSPDSSYEQYF.

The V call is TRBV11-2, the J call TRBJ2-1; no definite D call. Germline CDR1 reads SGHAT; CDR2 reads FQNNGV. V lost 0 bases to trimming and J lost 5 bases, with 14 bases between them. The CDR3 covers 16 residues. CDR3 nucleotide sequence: TGTGCCAGCAGCTTAGATCAGCGTCATCTCCACAATGAGCAGTTCTTC. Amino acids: CASSLDQRHLHNEQFF.

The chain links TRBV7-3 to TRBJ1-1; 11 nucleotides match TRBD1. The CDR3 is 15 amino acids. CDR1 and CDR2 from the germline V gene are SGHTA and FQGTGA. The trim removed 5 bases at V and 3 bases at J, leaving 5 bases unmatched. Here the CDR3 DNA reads TGTGCCAGCAGCCCGCGGACAGGGGGCTACACTGAAGCTTTCTTT. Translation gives CASSPRTGGYTEAFF. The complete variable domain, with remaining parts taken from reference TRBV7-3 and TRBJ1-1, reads GAGVSQTPSNKVTEKGKYVELRCDPISGHTALYWYRQSLGQGPEFLIYFQGTGAADDSGLPNDRFFAVRPEGSVSTLKIQRTERGDSAVYLCASSPRTGGYTEAFFGQGTRLTVV.

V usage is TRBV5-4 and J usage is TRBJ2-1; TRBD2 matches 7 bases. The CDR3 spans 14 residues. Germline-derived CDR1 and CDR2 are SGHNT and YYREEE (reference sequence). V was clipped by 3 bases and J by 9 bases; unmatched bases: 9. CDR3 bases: TGTGCCAGCAGCTCGGGACTACGGCCGGGTGAGCAGTTCTTC. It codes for CASSSGLRPGEQFF.

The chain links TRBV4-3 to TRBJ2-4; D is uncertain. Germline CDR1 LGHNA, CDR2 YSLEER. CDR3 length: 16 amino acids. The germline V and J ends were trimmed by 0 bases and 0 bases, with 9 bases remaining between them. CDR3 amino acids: CASSQDRRLAKNIQYF. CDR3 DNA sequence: TGCGCCAGCAGCCAAGATCGGAGACTAGCCAAAAACATTCAGTACTTC.

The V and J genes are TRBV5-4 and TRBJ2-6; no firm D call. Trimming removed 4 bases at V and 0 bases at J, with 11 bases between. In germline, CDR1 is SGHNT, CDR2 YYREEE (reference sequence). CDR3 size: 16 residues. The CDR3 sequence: CASSPILNSGANVLTF. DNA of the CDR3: TGTGCCAGCAGCCCCATACTGAACTCTGGGGCCAACGTCCTGACTTTC.

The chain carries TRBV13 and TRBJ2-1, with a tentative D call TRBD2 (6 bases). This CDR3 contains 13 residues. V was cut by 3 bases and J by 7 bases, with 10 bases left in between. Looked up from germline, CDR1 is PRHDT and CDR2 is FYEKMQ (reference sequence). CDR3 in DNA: TGTGCCAGCAGCTTCGGGGGAGTAAATGAGCAGTTCTTC. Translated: CASSFGGVNEQFF.

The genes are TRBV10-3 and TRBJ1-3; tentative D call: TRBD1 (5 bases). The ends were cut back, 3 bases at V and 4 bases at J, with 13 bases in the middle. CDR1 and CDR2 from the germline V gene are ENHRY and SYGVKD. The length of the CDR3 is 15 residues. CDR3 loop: CAISEPGGDGNTIYF. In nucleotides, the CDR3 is TGTGCCATCAGTGAACCCGGAGGGGACGGAAACACCATATATTTT.

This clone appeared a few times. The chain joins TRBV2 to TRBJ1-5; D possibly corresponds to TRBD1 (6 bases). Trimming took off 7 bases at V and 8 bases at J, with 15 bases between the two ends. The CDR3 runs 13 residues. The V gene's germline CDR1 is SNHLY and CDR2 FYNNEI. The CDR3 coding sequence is TGTGCCAGCACACGAGGGGGATGGGAGCCCCAGCATTTT. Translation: CASTRGGWEPQHF.

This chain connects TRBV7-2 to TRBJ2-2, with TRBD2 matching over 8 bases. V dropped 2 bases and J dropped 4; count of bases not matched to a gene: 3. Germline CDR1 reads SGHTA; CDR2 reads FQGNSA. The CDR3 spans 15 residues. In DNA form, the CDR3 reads TGTGCCAGCAGCTTATCGGGGGGGTTCACCGGGGAGCTGTTTTTT. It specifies CASSLSGGFTGELFF.

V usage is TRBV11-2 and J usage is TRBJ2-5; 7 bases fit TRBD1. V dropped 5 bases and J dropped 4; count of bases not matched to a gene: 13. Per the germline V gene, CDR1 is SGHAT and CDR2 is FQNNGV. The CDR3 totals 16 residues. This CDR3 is CASSPSEGAGAETQYF. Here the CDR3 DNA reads TGTGCCAGCAGCCCAAGCGAGGGGGCAGGAGCAGAGACCCAGTACTTC.

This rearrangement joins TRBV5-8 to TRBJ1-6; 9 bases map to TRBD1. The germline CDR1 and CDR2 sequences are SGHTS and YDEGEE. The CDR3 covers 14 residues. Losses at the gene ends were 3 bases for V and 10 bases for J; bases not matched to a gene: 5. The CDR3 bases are TGTGCCAGCAGCTCCTGGGGACAGGGCTCACCCCTCCACTTT. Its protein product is CASSSWGQGSPLHF.

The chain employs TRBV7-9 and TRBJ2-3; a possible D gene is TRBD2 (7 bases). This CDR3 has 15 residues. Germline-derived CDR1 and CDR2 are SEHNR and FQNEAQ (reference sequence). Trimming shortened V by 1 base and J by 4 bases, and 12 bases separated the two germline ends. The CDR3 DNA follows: TGTGCCAGCAGCTTAGAGGGGGGAGGGGCAGATACGCAGTATTTT. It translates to CASSLEGGGADTQYF.

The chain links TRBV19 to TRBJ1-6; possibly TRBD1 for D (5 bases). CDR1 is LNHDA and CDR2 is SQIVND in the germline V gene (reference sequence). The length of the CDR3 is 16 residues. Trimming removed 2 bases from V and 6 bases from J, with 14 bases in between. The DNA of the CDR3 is TGTGCCAGTAGTATATCCAGGACAAGGAGTAATTCACCCCTCCACTTT. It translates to CASSISRTRSNSPLHF.

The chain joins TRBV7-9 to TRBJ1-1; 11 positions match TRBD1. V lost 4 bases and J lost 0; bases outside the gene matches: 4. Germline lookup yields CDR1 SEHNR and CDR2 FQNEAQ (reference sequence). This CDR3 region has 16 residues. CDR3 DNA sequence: TGTGCCAGCAGCTCACCGGGACAGGGGGTGAACACTGAAGCTTTCTTT. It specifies CASSSPGQGVNTEAFF.

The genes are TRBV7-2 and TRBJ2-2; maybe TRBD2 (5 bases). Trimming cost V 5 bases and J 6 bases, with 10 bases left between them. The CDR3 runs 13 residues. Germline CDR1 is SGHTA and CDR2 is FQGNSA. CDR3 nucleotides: TGTGCCAGCAGCGTAGGACTCCCCGGGGAGCTGTTTTTT. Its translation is CASSVGLPGELFF.

The CDR3 coding sequence is TGTGCCACCCCCCGGGGGACCCACAATCAGCCCCAGCATTTT. This encodes CATPRGTHNQPQHF. The rearrangement joins TRBV27 to TRBJ1-5; D possibly corresponds to TRBD1 (5 bases). The ends were cut back, 10 bases at V and 3 bases at J, with 16 bases in the middle. Germline CDR1 is MNHEY and CDR2 is SMNVEV (reference sequence). The CDR3 is 14 amino acids.

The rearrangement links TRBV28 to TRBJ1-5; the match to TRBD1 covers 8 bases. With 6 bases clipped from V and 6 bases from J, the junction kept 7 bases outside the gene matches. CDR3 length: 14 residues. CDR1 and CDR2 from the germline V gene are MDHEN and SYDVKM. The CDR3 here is CASRGQVLSQPQHF. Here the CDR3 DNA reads TGTGCCAGCAGGGGACAGGTTTTAAGTCAGCCCCAGCATTTT.

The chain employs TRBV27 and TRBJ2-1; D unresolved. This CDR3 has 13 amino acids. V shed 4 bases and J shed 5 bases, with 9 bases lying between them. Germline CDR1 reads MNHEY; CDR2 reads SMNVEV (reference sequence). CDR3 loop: CASSSLGHNEQFF. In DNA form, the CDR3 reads TGTGCCAGCAGTTCGCTTGGCCACAATGAGCAGTTCTTC.

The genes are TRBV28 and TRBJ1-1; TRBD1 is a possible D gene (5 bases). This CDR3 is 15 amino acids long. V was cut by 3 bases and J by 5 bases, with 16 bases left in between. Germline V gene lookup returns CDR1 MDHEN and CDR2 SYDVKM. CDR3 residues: CASSLAGKGGTEAFF. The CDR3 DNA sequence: TGTGCCAGCAGTTTGGCAGGGAAGGGAGGGACTGAAGCTTTCTTT.

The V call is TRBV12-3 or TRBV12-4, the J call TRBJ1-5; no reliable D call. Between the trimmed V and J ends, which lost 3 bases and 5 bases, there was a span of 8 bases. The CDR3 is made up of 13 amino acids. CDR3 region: CASSFQVDQPQHF. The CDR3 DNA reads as TGTGCCAGCAGTTTTCAGGTGGATCAGCCCCAGCATTTT.

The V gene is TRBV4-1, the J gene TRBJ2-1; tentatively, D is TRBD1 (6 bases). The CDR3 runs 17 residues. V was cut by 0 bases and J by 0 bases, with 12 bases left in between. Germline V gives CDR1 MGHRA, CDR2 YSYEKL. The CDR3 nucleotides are TGCGCCAGCAGCCAAGACGACAGGTCTAGCTCCTACAATGAGCAGTTCTTC. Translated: CASSQDDRSSSYNEQFF.

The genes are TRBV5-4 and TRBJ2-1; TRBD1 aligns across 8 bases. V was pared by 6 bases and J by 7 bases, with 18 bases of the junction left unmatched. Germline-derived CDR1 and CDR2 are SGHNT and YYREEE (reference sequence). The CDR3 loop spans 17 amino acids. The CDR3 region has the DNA TGTGCCAGCACCTTAGGAACAGGGGGAGCCGTCTGGAATGAGCAGTTCTTC. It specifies CASTLGTGGAVWNEQFF.

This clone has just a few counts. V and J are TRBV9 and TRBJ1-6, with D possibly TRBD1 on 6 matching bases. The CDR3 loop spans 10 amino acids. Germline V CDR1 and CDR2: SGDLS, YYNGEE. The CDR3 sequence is CEQGPSPLHF. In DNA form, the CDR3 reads TGTGAACAGGGACCTTCACCCCTCCACTTT.

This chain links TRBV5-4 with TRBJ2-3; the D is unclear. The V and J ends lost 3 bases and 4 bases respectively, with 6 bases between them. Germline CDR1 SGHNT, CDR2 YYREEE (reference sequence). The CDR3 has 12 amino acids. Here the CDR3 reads CASSSLPDTQYF. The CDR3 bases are TGTGCCAGCAGCTCCCTACCAGATACGCAGTATTTT.

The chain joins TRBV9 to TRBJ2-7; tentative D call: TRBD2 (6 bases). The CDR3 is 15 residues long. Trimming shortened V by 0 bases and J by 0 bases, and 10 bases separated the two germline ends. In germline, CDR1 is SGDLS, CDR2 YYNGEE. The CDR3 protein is CASSVGGGTSYEQYF. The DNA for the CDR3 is TGTGCCAGCAGCGTAGGGGGCGGGACCTCCTACGAGCAGTACTTC.